The source of this T cell receptor (beta chain) is a study of cytomegalovirus exposure and HLA in healthy donors. The PCR used 60 Vbeta and 13 Jbeta primers. Per the original methods: The count from a later analysis was about 80 million unique TCR beta chains, about 10 million of them shared. Method: immunoSEQ multiplex PCR; TCRdb's copy keeps in-frame clones and lacks some. V and J calls and clone size are as listed in that table; D and trimming were resolved from the DNA. The sample is made up of tens of thousands of clones, and the top ten hold 9% to 15% of it. The CDR3 runs 16 residues. Per germline, CDR1 SEHNR and CDR2 FQNEAQ (reference sequence). V lost 5 bases and J lost 2; bases outside the gene matches: 10. A remark on this clone: Its antigen is not known.

Although they were nominally healthy when sampled, donors likely had unrecorded immune exposures. Study results and limitations: A later look showed TCR association rates differing by HLA locus, highest for DRB1 and lowest for HLA-C. Researchers reported that a few CMV-associated chains were confirmed in vitro as CMV antigen-specific.

The material sequenced was PBMCs. The rearrangement links TRBV7-9 to TRBJ2-7; 9 positions agree with TRBD2. The clonotype was recovered from a woman in her 30s in good health and CMV-seropositive. The CDR3 DNA reads TGTGCCAGCAGCCCGAGCCTAGCGGGGTCAGCCTACGAGCAGTACTTC. This codes for CASSPSLAGSAYEQYF.